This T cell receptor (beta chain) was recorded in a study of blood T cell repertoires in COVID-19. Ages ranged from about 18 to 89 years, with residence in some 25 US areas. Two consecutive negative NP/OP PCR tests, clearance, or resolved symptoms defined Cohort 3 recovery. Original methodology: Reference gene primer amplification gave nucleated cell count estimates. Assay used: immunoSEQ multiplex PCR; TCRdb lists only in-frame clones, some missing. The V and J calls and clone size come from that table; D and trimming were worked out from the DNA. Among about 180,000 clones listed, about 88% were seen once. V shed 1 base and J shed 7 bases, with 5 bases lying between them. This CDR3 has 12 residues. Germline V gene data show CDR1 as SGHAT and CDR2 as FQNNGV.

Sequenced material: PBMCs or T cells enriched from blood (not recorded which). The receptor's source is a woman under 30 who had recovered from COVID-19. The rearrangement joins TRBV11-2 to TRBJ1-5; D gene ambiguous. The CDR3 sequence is CASSLGGQPQHF. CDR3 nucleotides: TGTGCCAGCAGCTTAGGAGGGCAGCCCCAGCATTTT. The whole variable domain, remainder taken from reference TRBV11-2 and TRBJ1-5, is EAGVAQSPRYKIIEKRQSVAFWCNPISGHATLYWYQQILGQGPKLLIQFQNNGVVDDSQLPKDRFSAERLKGVDSTLKIQPAKLEDSAVYLCASSLGGQPQHFGDGTRLSIL.